These 15 T cell receptor beta chains were sequenced from one sample in a study of T cells in tuberculosis. Time point of the sample: new active TB diagnosis, blood taken before or within 7 days of starting treatment. Some clones are missing from TCRdb's copy, which holds only in-frame ones; the method was immunoSEQ multiplex PCR. The top ten hold under 15% of the sample, which has more than 20,000 clones, over 75% seen once. The source material was PBMCs, sampled at tuberculosis diagnosis. These TCRs come from an adult with tuberculosis.

The J gene is TRBJ2-7, the V gene TRBV2; TRBD2 matches 10 bases. The length of the CDR3 is 17 residues. Trimming at V came to 4 bases and at J to 0 bases, leaving 9 bases not matched to a gene. Germline V gene sequence: CDR1 SNHLY, CDR2 FYNNEI. DNA for the CDR3: TGTGCCAGCAGTGCGAATCTAGCGGGGGCTGGCTCCTACGAGCAGTACTTC. Protein product: CASSANLAGAGSYEQYF.

V gene TRBV10-3 combines with J gene TRBJ2-5, with TRBD1 matching over 8 bases. The V gene end was trimmed by 4 bases and the J gene end by 5 bases; junction bases not matched to a gene: 6. CDR1 is ENHRY, CDR2 SYGVKD, per germline. This CDR3 has 14 amino acids. The CDR3 region has the DNA TGTGCCATCAGTGTAGGACAGGGACAGGAGACCCAGTACTTC. This sequence encodes CAISVGQGQETQYF.

The chain joins TRBV6-5 to TRBJ2-7; D may be TRBD1 (5 bases). Deletions cut 4 bases from V and 4 bases from J, with 8 bases between. This CDR3 has 12 amino acids. CDR1 and CDR2 from the germline V gene are MNHEY and SVGAGI. The CDR3 sequence is CASSSTGYEQYF. In DNA, the CDR3 is TGTGCCAGCAGTTCTACAGGATACGAGCAGTACTTC.

The chain is built from TRBV6-5 and TRBJ2-1, with a tentative D call TRBD2 (6 bases). Germline V gives CDR1 MNHEY, CDR2 SVGAGI. The CDR3 spans 14 residues. Trimming removed 7 bases from V and 3 bases from J, with 13 bases in between. CDR3 coding DNA: TGTGCCAGCATTCAGGGCGGGGACTACAATGAGCAGTTCTTC. It yields the protein CASIQGGDYNEQFF.

V is TRBV6-6 and J is TRBJ1-1; 9 bases fit TRBD1. CDR3 size: 13 residues. The J segment lost 3 bases and the V segment lost 8 bases, leaving 4 bases of the junction unmatched. CDR1 is MNHNY and CDR2 is SVGAGI in the germline V gene (reference sequence). As DNA, the CDR3 is TGTGCCAGCCGGTGGACAGGGGACACTGAAGCTTTCTTT. Its translation: CASRWTGDTEAFF.

This chain uses TRBV5-6 with TRBJ1-3; maybe TRBD1 (5 bases). Germline lookup yields CDR1 SGHDT and CDR2 YYEEEE. The CDR3 runs 15 residues. The V end was cut by 4 bases, the J end by 3 bases, with 14 bases between. The CDR3 region has the DNA TGTGCCAGCAGCAGAGCCAAAGACAGTGGAAACACCATATATTTT. It is translated as CASSRAKDSGNTIYF.

The chain uses TRBV29-1 and TRBJ1-1, with TRBD1 matching 8 bases. The CDR3 has 12 residues. V lost 4 bases and J lost 7; bases outside the gene matches: 5. Germline values: CDR1 SQVTM, CDR2 ANQGSEA. DNA for the CDR3: TGCAGCGTTGTACAGGGGGGGCGTGAAGCTTTCTTT. Protein product: CSVVQGGREAFF. The whole variable domain, remainder taken from reference TRBV29-1 and TRBJ1-1, is SAVISQKPSRDICQRGTSLTIQCQVDSQVTMMFWYRQQPGQSLTLIATANQGSEATYESGFVIDKFPISRPNLTFSTLTVSNMSPEDSSIYLCSVVQGGREAFFGQGTRLTVV.

The chain is built from TRBV28 and TRBJ1-2, with TRBD1 matching over 9 bases. CDR1 and CDR2 from the germline V gene are MDHEN and SYDVKM. This CDR3 spans 15 amino acids. The J segment lost 4 bases and the V segment lost 5 bases, leaving 8 bases of the junction unmatched. CDR3 in amino acids: CASSPGTGFGYGYTF. CDR3 DNA sequence: TGTGCCAGCAGTCCCGGGACAGGGTTTGGCTATGGCTACACCTTC.

The rearrangement joins TRBV9 to TRBJ1-3; no reliable D call. Looked up from germline, CDR1 is SGDLS and CDR2 is YYNGEE. The CDR3 is 13 residues long. V was pared by 3 bases and J by 8 bases, with 12 bases between. CDR3 loop: CASSEPNRDTIYF. The CDR3, as DNA: TGTGCCAGCAGCGAGCCCAATCGGGACACCATATATTTT.

CDR3 in DNA: TGTGCCAGCAGCTCGGGGTCTAGCGGGGGGTCCCATGAGCAGTTCTTC. Residues: CASSSGSSGGSHEQFF. The chain is built from TRBV5-4 and TRBJ2-1; 11 bases map to TRBD2. The germline V gene encodes CDR1 SGHNT and CDR2 YYREEE (reference sequence). Unmatched junction bases numbered 10, after V lost 3 bases and J lost 8 bases. The CDR3 length is 16 residues.

The chain carries TRBV7-6 and TRBJ1-5; TRBD1 aligns across 7 bases. V lost 3 bases to trimming and J lost 6 bases; unmatched junction nucleotides: 8. The germline CDR1 and CDR2 sequences are SGHVS and FNYEAQ. The CDR3 has 15 residues. CDR3 amino acids: CASSFRQGGGQPQHF. CDR3 DNA sequence: TGTGCCAGCAGCTTCAGGCAGGGGGGCGGTCAGCCCCAGCATTTT. The full variable domain, completed using reference TRBV7-6 and TRBJ1-5, is GAGVSQSPRYKVTKRGQDVALRCDPISGHVSLYWYRQALGQGPEFLTYFNYEAQQDKSGLPNDRFSAERPEGSISTLTIQRTEQRDSAMYRCASSFRQGGGQPQHFGDGTRLSIL.

The V and J genes are TRBV4-3 and TRBJ2-4, with no clear D. The CDR3 sequence is 16 residues long. V was pared by 0 bases and J by 0 bases, with 9 bases between. Germline V CDR1 and CDR2: LGHNA, YSLEER. CDR3 in amino acids: CASSQDLAVAKNIQYF. CDR3 DNA: TGCGCCAGCAGCCAAGATCTGGCAGTAGCCAAAAACATTCAGTACTTC.

The chain combines TRBV28 with TRBJ1-5; TRBD1 might be the D (6 bases). Germline-derived CDR1 and CDR2 are MDHEN and SYDVKM. This CDR3 is built from 14 residues. The ends were cut back, 7 bases at V and 6 bases at J, with 16 bases in the middle. The CDR3 bases are TGTGCCAGCACCTCAGGGGTCGGTGTTCAGCCCCAGCATTTT. This translates into CASTSGVGVQPQHF.

This chain connects TRBV6-5 to TRBJ1-4; unclear D gene. In germline, CDR1 is MNHEY, CDR2 SVGAGI. V was trimmed by 5 bases and J by 6 bases, leaving 10 bases between them. The CDR3 consists of 13 residues. CDR3 DNA: TGTGCCAGCAGTCGGGGAAAGGATGAAAAACTGTTTTTT. Translating gives CASSRGKDEKLFF.

V gene TRBV7-2 combines with J gene TRBJ2-7, with TRBD1 matching over 10 bases. CDR1 is SGHTA, CDR2 FQGNSA, per germline. Trimming cost V 5 bases and J 4 bases; bases outside gene matches: 5. The length of the CDR3 is 14 residues. In DNA form, the CDR3 reads TGTGCCAGCAGCCAGGGACAGGGGAGGTACGAGCAGTACTTC. It codes for CASSQGQGRYEQYF.